This TCR beta chain was retrieved from a study of cytomegalovirus exposure and HLA in healthy donors. V was pared by 6 bases and J by 7 bases, with 5 bases of the junction left unmatched. Looked up from germline, CDR1 is MNHNS and CDR2 is SASEGT. The CDR3 runs to 12 residues. PCR was performed using 60 Vbeta and 13 Jbeta primers. Repertoires were generated with immunoSEQ multiplex PCR, while TCRdb's copy carries only in-frame clones and drops some. The sample shows about 120,000 clones, approximately 80% of them seen only once. Study conclusions and caveats: Donors were assumed by presence/absence analyses to have roughly uniform sequencing depth. When a later analysis was performed, an Asian-associated ancestry cluster reportedly had fewer N-insertions than the roughly 730-donor mean.

This clone has a handful of counts. Its antigen is still unknown. When sampled, the donors appeared nominally healthy, though they likely had unrecorded immune exposures. The rearrangement uses TRBV6-1 and TRBJ1-2; 7 nucleotides align to TRBD1. The material sequenced was PBMCs. The TCR was taken from a human donor in good health. The CDR3 loop reads CASSLQGPGYTF. CDR3 bases: TGTGCCAGCAGCCTACAGGGGCCTGGCTACACCTTC.